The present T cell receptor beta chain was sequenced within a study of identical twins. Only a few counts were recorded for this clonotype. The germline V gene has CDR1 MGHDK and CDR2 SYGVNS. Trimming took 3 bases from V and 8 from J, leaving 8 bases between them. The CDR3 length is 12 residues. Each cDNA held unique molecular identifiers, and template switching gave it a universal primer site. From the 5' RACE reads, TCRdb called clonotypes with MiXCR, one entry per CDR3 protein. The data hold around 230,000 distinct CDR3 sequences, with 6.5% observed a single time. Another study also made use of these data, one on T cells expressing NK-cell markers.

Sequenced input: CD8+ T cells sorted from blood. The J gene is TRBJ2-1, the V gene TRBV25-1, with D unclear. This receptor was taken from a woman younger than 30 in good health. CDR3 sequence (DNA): TGTGCCAGCAGTGATACATTAGATGAGCAGTTCTTC. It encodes CASSDTLDEQFF.